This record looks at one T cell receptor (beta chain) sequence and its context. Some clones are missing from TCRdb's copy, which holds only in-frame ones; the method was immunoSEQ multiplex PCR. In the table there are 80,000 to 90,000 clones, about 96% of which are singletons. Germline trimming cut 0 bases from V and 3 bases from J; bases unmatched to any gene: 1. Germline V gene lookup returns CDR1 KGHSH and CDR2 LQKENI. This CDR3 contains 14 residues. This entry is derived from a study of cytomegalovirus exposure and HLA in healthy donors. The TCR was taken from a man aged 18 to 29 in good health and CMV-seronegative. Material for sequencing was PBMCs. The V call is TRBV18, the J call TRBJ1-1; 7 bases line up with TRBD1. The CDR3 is CASSPPQGDTEAFF. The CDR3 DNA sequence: TGTGCCAGCTCACCACCGCAGGGGGACACTGAAGCTTTCTTT.